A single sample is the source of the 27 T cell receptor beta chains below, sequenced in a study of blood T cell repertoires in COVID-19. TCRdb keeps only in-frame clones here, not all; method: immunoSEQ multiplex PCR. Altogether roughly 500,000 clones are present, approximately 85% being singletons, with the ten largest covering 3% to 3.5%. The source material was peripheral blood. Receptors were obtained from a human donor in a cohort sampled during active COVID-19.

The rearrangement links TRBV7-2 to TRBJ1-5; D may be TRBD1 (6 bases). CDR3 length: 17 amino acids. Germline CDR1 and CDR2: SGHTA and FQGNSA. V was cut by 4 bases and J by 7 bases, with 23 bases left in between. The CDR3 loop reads CASSSGGGRGASQPQHF. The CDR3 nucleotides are TGTGCCAGCAGCTCCGGAGGGGGGCGGGGGGCAAGCCAGCCCCAGCATTTT.

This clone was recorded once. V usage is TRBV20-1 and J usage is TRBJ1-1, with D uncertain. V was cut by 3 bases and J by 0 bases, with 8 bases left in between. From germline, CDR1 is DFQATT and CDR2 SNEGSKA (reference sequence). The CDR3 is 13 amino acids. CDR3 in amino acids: CSASVQLNTEAFF. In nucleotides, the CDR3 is TGCAGTGCTAGTGTACAGTTGAACACTGAAGCTTTCTTT.

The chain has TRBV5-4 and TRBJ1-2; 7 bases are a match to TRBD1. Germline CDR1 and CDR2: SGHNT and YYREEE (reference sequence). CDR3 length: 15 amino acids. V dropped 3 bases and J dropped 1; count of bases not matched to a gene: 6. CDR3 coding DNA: TGTGCCAGCAGCTCGGGGCGGGACAGTAACTATGGCTACACCTTC. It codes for CASSSGRDSNYGYTF.

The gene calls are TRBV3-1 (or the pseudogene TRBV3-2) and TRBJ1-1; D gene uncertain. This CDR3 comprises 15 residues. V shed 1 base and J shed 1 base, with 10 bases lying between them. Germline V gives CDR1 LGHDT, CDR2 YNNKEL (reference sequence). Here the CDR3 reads CASSQGVWRNTEAFF. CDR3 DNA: TGTGCCAGCAGCCAAGGCGTCTGGAGGAACACTGAAGCTTTCTTT.

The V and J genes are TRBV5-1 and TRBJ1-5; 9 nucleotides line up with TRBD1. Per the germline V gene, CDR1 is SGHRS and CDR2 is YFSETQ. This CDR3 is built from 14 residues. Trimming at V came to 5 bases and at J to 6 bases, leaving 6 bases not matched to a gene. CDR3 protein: CASSDTGGIQPQHF. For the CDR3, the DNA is TGCGCCAGCAGTGATACAGGGGGCATTCAGCCCCAGCATTTT.

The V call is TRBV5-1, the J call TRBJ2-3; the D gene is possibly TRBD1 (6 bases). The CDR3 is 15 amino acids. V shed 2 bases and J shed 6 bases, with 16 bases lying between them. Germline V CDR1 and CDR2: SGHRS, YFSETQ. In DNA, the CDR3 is TGCGCCAGCAGCTTAAAGGACAGCACCACCGATACGCAGTATTTT. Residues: CASSLKDSTTDTQYF.

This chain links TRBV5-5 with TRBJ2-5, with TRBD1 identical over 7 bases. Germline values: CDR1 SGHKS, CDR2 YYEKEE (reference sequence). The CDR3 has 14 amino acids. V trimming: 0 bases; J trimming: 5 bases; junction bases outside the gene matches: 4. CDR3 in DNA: TGTGCCAGCAGCTTGGAAGGGGGCGGTGAGACCCAGTACTTC. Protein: CASSLEGGGETQYF.

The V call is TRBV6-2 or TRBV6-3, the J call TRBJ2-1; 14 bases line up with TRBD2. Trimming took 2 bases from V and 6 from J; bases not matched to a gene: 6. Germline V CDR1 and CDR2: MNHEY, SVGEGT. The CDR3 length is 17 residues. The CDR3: CASSYPGTSGSINEQFF. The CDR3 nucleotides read TGTGCCAGCAGTTACCCCGGGACTAGCGGGAGTATCAATGAGCAGTTCTTC.

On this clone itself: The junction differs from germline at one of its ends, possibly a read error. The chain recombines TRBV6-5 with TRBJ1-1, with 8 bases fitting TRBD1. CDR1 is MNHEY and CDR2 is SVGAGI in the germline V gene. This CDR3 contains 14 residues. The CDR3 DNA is TGTGGCAGCAGGGAGGACAGGGTGGTCACTGAAGCTTTCTTT. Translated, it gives CGSREDRVVTEAFF.

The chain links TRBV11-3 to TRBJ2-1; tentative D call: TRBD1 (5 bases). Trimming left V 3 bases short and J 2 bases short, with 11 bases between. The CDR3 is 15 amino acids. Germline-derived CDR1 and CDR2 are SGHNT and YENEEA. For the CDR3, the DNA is TGTGCCAGCAGCTTCGGAAGGGGTCCCTACAATGAGCAGTTCTTC. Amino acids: CASSFGRGPYNEQFF.

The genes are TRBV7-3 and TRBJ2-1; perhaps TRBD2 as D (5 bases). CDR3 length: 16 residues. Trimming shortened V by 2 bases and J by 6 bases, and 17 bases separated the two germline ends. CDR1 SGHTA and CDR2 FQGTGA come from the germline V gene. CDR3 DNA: TGTGCCAGCAGCTTAGGTCCCAGCTACAGCGGCAATGAGCAGTTCTTC. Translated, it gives CASSLGPSYSGNEQFF.

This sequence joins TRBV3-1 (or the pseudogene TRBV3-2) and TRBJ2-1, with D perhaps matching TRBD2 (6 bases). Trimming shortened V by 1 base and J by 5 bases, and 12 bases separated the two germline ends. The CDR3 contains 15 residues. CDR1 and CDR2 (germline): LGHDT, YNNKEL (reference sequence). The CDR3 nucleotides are TGTGCCAGCAGCCAAGGACGGGGGTTAGACAATGAGCAGTTCTTC. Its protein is CASSQGRGLDNEQFF.

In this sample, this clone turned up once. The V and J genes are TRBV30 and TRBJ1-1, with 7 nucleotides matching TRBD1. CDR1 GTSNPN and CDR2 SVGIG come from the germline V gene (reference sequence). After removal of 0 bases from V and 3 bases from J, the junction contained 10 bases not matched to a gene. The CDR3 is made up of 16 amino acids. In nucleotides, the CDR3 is TGTGCCTGGAGTGTACACCGGGGAACAGGGGACACTGAAGCTTTCTTT. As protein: CAWSVHRGTGDTEAFF.

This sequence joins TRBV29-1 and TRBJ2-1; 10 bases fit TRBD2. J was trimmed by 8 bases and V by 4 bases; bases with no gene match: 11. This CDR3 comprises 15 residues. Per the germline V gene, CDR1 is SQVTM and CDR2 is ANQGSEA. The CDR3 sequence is CSVVMLAGVRDEQFF. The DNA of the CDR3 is TGCAGCGTTGTGATGCTAGCGGGAGTGAGGGATGAGCAGTTCTTC.

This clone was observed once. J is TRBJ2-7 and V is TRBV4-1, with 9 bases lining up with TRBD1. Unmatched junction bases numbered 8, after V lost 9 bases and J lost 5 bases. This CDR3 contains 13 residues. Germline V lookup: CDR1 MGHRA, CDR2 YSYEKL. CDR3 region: CARPGQGPNEQYF. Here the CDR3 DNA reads TGCGCCAGGCCGGGACAGGGCCCCAACGAGCAGTACTTC.

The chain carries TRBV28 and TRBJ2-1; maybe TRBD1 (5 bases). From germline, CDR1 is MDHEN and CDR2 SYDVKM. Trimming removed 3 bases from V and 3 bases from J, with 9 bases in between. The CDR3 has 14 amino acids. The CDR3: CASSFQGSYNEQFF. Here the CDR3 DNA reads TGTGCCAGCAGTTTCCAGGGCAGCTACAATGAGCAGTTCTTC.

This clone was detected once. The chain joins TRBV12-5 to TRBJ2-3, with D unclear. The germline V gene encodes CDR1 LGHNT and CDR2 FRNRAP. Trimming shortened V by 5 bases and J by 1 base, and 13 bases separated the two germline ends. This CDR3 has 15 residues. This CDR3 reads CASGPPNIRTDTQYF. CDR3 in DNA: TGTGCTAGTGGTCCCCCGAACATTCGCACAGATACGCAGTATTTT.

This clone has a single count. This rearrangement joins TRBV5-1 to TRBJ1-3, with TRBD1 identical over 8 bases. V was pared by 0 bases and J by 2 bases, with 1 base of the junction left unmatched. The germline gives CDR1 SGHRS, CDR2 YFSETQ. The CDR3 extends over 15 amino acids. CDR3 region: CASSLGGQAGNTIYF. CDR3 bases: TGCGCCAGCAGCTTGGGGGGACAGGCTGGAAACACCATATATTTT.

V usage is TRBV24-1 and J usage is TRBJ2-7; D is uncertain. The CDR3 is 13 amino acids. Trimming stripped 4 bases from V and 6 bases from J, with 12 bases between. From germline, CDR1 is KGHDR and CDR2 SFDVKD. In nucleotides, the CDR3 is TGTGCCACCAGTGACGCACTAAGCCCCGAGCAGTACTTC. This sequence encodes CATSDALSPEQYF.

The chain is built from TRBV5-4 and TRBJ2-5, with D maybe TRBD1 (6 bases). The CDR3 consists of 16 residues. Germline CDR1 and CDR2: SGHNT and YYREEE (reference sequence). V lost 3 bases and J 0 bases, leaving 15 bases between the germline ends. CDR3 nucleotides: TGTGCCAGCAGCTCGGGACCGCAGGGGTACCAAGAGACCCAGTACTTC. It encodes CASSSGPQGYQETQYF.

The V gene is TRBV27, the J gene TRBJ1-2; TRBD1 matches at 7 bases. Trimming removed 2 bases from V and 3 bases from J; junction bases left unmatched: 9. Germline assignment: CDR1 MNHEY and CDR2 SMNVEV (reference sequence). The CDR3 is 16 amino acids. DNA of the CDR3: TGTGCCAGCAGTTTAACTGTAACAGGGGAGGACTATGGCTACACCTTC. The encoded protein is CASSLTVTGEDYGYTF.

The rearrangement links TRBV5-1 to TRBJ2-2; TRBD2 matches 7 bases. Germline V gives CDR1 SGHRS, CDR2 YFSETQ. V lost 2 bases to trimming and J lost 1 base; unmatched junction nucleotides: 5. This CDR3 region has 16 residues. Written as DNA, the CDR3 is TGCGCCAGCAGCTTCTCTAGCGGCCGGAACACCGGGGAGCTGTTTTTT. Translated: CASSFSSGRNTGELFF.

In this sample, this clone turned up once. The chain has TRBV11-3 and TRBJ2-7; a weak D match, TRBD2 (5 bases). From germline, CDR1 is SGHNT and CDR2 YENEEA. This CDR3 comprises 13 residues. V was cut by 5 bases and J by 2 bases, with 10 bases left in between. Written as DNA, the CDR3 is TGTGCCAGCAGCATCCGGGGTACCTACGAGCAGTACTTC. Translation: CASSIRGTYEQYF.

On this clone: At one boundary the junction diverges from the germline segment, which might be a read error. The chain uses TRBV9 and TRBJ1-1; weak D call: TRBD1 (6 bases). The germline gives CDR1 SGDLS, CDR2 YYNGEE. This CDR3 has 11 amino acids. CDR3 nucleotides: TGTGCCAGCAGCGCGCCGGGACAAACCGACTTT. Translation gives CASSAPGQTDF.

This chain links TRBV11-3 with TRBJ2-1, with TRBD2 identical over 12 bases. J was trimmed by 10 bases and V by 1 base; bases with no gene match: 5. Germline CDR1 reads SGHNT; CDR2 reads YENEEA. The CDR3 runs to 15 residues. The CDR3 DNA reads TGTGCCAGCAGCTTAGGACTAGCGGGAGATGAGGAGCAGTTCTTC. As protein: CASSLGLAGDEEQFF. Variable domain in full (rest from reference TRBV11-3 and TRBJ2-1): EAGVVQSPRYKIIEKKQPVAFWCNPISGHNTLYWYLQNLGQGPELLIRYENEEAVDDSQLPKDRFSAERLKGVDSTLKIQPAELGDSAVYLCASSLGLAGDEEQFFGPGTRLTVL.

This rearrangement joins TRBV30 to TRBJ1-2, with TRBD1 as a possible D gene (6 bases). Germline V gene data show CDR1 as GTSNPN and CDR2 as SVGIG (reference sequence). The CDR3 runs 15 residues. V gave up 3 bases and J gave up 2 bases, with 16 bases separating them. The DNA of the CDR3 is TGTGCCTGGAGGATGGATTGGCAGGGGAACTATGGCTACACCTTC. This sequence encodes CAWRMDWQGNYGYTF.

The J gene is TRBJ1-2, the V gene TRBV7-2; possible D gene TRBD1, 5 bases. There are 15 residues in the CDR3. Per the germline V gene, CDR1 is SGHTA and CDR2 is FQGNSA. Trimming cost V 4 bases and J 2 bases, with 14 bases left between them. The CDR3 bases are TGTGCCAGCAGCTCTCAGGGAGGGTCGAACTATGGCTACACCTTC. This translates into CASSSQGGSNYGYTF.